What follows are 11 T cell receptor beta chains derived from one specimen sequenced in a study of T cell responses to AZD1222 COVID-19 vaccine. Libraries were prepared by immunoSEQ multiplex PCR; TCRdb keeps only in-frame clonotypes and omits some of them. The sample includes 150,000 or so clones, roughly 91% of them seen just once. The sequenced sample was peripheral blood, obtained on day 0 of AZD1222 vaccination. These receptors all come from an adult in good health.

The V gene is TRBV2, the J gene TRBJ1-2, with a possible D match to TRBD1 (5 bases). Germline V gives CDR1 SNHLY, CDR2 FYNNEI. The V and J ends lost 1 base and 3 bases respectively, with 12 bases between them. There are 15 residues in the CDR3. DNA for the CDR3: TGTGCCAGCAGTGAAGAAATTGTACAGGACTATGGCTACACCTTC. Amino acids: CASSEEIVQDYGYTF.

CDR3 sequence (DNA): TGTGCCATCAGTGTAGACCCTAAGGCCCAAGAGACCCAGTACTTC. The encoded protein is CAISVDPKAQETQYF. The V gene is TRBV10-3, the J gene TRBJ2-5; D is ambiguous. Trimming shortened V by 4 bases and J by 1 base, and 13 bases separated the two germline ends. The CDR3 has 15 residues. CDR1 and CDR2 from the germline V gene are ENHRY and SYGVKD.

The V gene is TRBV9, the J gene TRBJ1-4; D is undetermined. V was pared by 2 bases and J by 4 bases, with 12 bases between. The CDR3 totals 15 residues. CDR1 and CDR2 from the germline V gene are SGDLS and YYNGEE. CDR3 nucleotide sequence: TGTGCCAGCAGCGTCGGGCAGCTTCTTAATGAAAAACTGTTTTTT. Encoded protein: CASSVGQLLNEKLFF.

The chain employs TRBV6-5 and TRBJ2-3; no reliable D call. This CDR3 region has 14 residues. Trimming removed 8 bases at V and 4 bases at J, with 16 bases between. Germline CDR1 MNHEY, CDR2 SVGAGI. The CDR3 reads CASARSLVADTQYF. CDR3 DNA: TGTGCCAGCGCCAGATCCCTCGTGGCAGATACGCAGTATTTT.

The chain recombines TRBV6-1 with TRBJ1-2; D is undetermined. The CDR3 runs 13 residues. CDR1 and CDR2 from the germline V gene are MNHNS and SASEGT. The ends were cut back, 1 base at V and 8 bases at J, with 11 bases in the middle. CDR3 in amino acids: CASSEGGFWGYTF. The CDR3 DNA reads as TGTGCCAGCAGTGAAGGAGGCTTTTGGGGCTACACCTTC.

The V gene is TRBV18, the J gene TRBJ1-6; D remains ambiguous. Trimming pared 2 bases from V and 0 bases from J, leaving 2 bases between. This CDR3 comprises 14 residues. Germline V gene sequence: CDR1 KGHSH, CDR2 LQKENI. The CDR3 loop is CASSPSSYNSPLHF. Written as DNA, the CDR3 is TGTGCCAGCTCACCAAGCTCCTATAATTCACCCCTCCACTTT. Combining the CDR3 with reference TRBV18 and TRBJ1-6 gives the whole variable domain NAGVMQNPRHLVRRRGQEARLRCSPMKGHSHVYWYRQLPEEGLKFMVYLQKENIIDESGMPKERFSAEFPKEGPSILRIQQVVRGDSAAYFCASSPSSYNSPLHFGNGTRLTVT.

This rearrangement joins TRBV5-5 to TRBJ1-4; D call uncertain. The CDR3 has 17 residues. The V gene lost 4 bases and the J gene lost 3 bases, with 19 bases spanning the gap. From germline, CDR1 is SGHKS and CDR2 YYEKEE (reference sequence). CDR3 sequence (DNA): TGTGCCAGCAGCCCCTCGGTTGAGGGTACGGCTAATGAAAAACTGTTTTTT. It is translated as CASSPSVEGTANEKLFF.

The chain uses TRBV13 and TRBJ1-2, with D hard to call. V was cut by 0 bases and J by 0 bases, with 5 bases left in between. The CDR3 extends over 14 amino acids. CDR1 is PRHDT and CDR2 is FYEKMQ in the germline V gene (reference sequence). The CDR3 loop reads CASSLGPANYGYTF. CDR3 nucleotide sequence: TGTGCCAGCAGCTTAGGTCCAGCTAACTATGGCTACACCTTC.

The rearrangement joins TRBV7-2 to TRBJ2-7, with TRBD1 matching 7 bases. With 5 bases clipped from V and 7 bases from J, the junction kept 8 bases outside the gene matches. Germline loops: CDR1 SGHTA, CDR2 FQGNSA. The CDR3 extends over 13 amino acids. The CDR3 DNA follows: TGTGCCAGCAGCAGACAGGGAGTAGAGGAGCAGTACTTC. This sequence encodes CASSRQGVEEQYF.

V is TRBV7-6 and J is TRBJ1-1; 7 positions match TRBD1. This CDR3 region has 11 residues. From germline, CDR1 is SGHVS and CDR2 FNYEAQ. Trimming at V came to 5 bases and at J to 8 bases, leaving 2 bases not matched to a gene. In DNA, the CDR3 is TGTGCCAGCAGCGCAGGGGGGGAAGCTTTCTTT. Protein: CASSAGGEAFF.

This chain uses TRBV5-1 with TRBJ1-3; a possible D gene is TRBD1 (6 bases). Germline CDR1 reads SGHRS; CDR2 reads YFSETQ. The CDR3 length is 19 residues. The V end lost 0 bases, the J end lost 0 bases, and 19 bases lay between the germline ends. The CDR3 loop is CASSLARGRSLFSGNTIYF. CDR3 sequence (DNA): TGCGCCAGCAGCTTGGCCAGGGGACGGAGTTTATTCTCTGGAAACACCATATATTTT.